The 20 T cell receptor beta chains listed next were all sequenced from one sample in a study of blood T cells in healthy people across ages. Using a J-beta primer mix together with a sample-barcoded 5' primer, a second PCR was run for about 6 to 12 cycles. TCRdb processed the 5' RACE reads anew with MiXCR; each CDR3 protein has one entry. The data show nearly 1 million distinct CDR3 sequences, roughly 47% seen once. Material: blood. These receptors came from a woman aged 55-70 years in good health.

The chain uses TRBV29-1 and TRBJ1-1, with D tentatively TRBD1 (6 bases). Germline CDR1 is SQVTM and CDR2 is ANQGSEA. This CDR3 comprises 13 residues. Trimming removed 6 bases from V and 3 bases from J, with 14 bases in between. CDR3 residues: CSVQTGGDTEAFF. For the CDR3, the DNA is TGCAGCGTCCAGACAGGAGGGGACACTGAAGCTTTCTTT.

The chain carries TRBV28 and TRBJ1-5; 10 bases are a match to TRBD1. V dropped 3 bases and J dropped 6; count of bases not matched to a gene: 11. The CDR3 totals 17 residues. The germline CDR1 and CDR2 sequences are MDHEN and SYDVKM. The CDR3 protein is CASSLAPGQGLFQPQHF. CDR3 in DNA: TGTGCCAGCAGTTTGGCCCCGGGACAGGGGCTTTTTCAGCCCCAGCATTTT.

The chain uses TRBV5-1 and TRBJ1-2; a weak D match, TRBD1 (5 bases). Per germline, CDR1 SGHRS and CDR2 YFSETQ. Trimming pared 3 bases from V and 4 bases from J, leaving 13 bases between. The CDR3 runs 14 residues. CDR3 nucleotide sequence: TGCGCCAGCAGCTCTTCCGGGACTGTCTATGGCTACACCTTC. Translation gives CASSSSGTVYGYTF.

This clonotype was detected only a few times. The chain couples TRBV9 to TRBJ2-4, with 7 bases that match TRBD1. The better agreement between TRBJ2-7 and the DNA end casts doubt on the J call. This CDR3 contains 15 residues. Per germline, CDR1 SGDLS and CDR2 YYNGEE. The CDR3 protein is CASSVGNRGAYEQYF. The CDR3 coding sequence is TGTGCCAGCAGCGTAGGCAACAGGGGAGCCTACGAGCAGTACTTC.

This chain uses TRBV20-1 with TRBJ2-6, with a weak D call TRBD2 (5 bases). This CDR3 spans 17 amino acids. Trimming shortened V by 0 bases and J by 5 bases, and 17 bases separated the two germline ends. Germline-derived CDR1 and CDR2 are DFQATT and SNEGSKA (reference sequence). The CDR3 region has the DNA TGCAGTGCTAGAGATCAGCGGCCGTATATCAGGGCCAACGTCCTGACTTTC. This gives the protein CSARDQRPYIRANVLTF.

Note on this clonotype: The germline gene is not matched at one end of the junction; a read error may be the cause. This rearrangement joins TRBV5-4 to TRBJ2-5, with D uncertain. CDR3 length equals 13 residues. CDR1 and CDR2 (germline): SGHNT, YYREEE (reference sequence). This CDR3 is CASSLDFQGTQYF. In DNA, the CDR3 is TGTGCCAGCAGCTTGGACTTCCAAGGGACCCAGTACTTC.

This chain uses TRBV12-3 or TRBV12-4 with TRBJ2-1; 8 bases fit TRBD1. CDR3 length: 15 residues. J gave up 13 bases and V 6 bases, and 17 bases lay outside the gene matches. CDR3 bases: TGTGCCAGCAGAGCTAGGCAGGGGGCGAGGGAGACCCAGTTCTTC. This sequence encodes CASRARQGARETQFF.

This clonotype has a handful of counts. This rearrangement joins TRBV7-8 to TRBJ1-2; D is perhaps TRBD1 (5 bases). V was shortened by 4 bases and J by 8 bases, with 26 bases between the two germline ends. The CDR3 totals 17 residues. Germline V gene sequence: CDR1 SGHVS, CDR2 FQNEAQ. The CDR3 region has the DNA TGTGCCAGCAGCTCCAGCGGTTTCTCGGGGCATAATAGCGGCTACACCTTC. Protein product: CASSSSGFSGHNSGYTF.

The chain combines TRBV11-2 with TRBJ2-4; TRBD1 matches at 9 bases. The V gene end was trimmed by 1 base and the J gene end by 3 bases; junction bases not matched to a gene: 10. Per the germline V gene, CDR1 is SGHAT and CDR2 is FQNNGV. The CDR3 loop spans 18 amino acids. The CDR3 coding sequence is TGTGCCAGCAGCTTAGTGGTGGGGACAGGGACGGGCAAAAACATTCAGTACTTC. It codes for CASSLVVGTGTGKNIQYF.

V is TRBV7-2 and J is TRBJ1-2; D is ambiguous. Trimming left V 9 bases short and J 5 bases short, with 13 bases between. Germline loops: CDR1 SGHTA, CDR2 FQGNSA. The CDR3 totals 12 residues. The CDR3 sequence: CARQRLVYGYTF. In DNA, the CDR3 is TGTGCCAGACAGCGGCTGGTTTATGGCTACACCTTC.

This clonotype was seen ten or more times. CDR3 in DNA: TGCAGCGGAGTAGCGGGGGAGACCCAGTACTTC. It translates to CSGVAGETQYF. V and J are TRBV29-1 and TRBJ2-5; TRBD2 matches at 8 bases. Germline V gene data show CDR1 as SQVTM and CDR2 as ANQGSEA. With 7 bases clipped from V and 5 bases from J, the junction kept 3 bases outside the gene matches. The CDR3 sequence is 11 residues long.

The chain employs TRBV20-1 and TRBJ2-1; weak D call: TRBD2 (6 bases). This CDR3 is built from 14 residues. V was cut by 3 bases and J by 4 bases, with 13 bases left in between. From germline, CDR1 is DFQATT and CDR2 SNEGSKA (reference sequence). CDR3 protein: CSASGPSAYNEQFF. The CDR3 nucleotides read TGCAGTGCTAGTGGGCCTAGCGCATACAATGAGCAGTTCTTC.

This chain uses TRBV20-1 with TRBJ2-1; TRBD2 aligns across 8 bases. The V and J ends lost 6 bases and 6 bases, in that order; junction bases with no gene match: 16. The germline CDR1 and CDR2 sequences are DFQATT and SNEGSKA (reference sequence). This CDR3 contains 16 residues. The CDR3 DNA follows: TGCAGTGCCCCGCATGCGGGAGGCGCGTTGACCAATGAGCAGTTCTTC. Its protein is CSAPHAGGALTNEQFF.

V gene TRBV4-3 combines with J gene TRBJ1-4; unclear D gene. Germline loops: CDR1 LGHNA, CDR2 YSLEER. V was shortened by 0 bases and J by 7 bases, with 15 bases between the two germline ends. The CDR3 totals 16 residues. As DNA, the CDR3 is TGCGCCAGCAGCCAAGATCCCTTGGACGGAGCTGAAAAACTGTTTTTT. Translation gives CASSQDPLDGAEKLFF.

This clonotype was detected ten times or more. The V call is TRBV27, the J call TRBJ2-5; TRBD2 might be the D (6 bases). With 8 bases removed from V and 4 bases from J, the gap between germline ends came to 14 bases. CDR1 MNHEY and CDR2 SMNVEV come from the germline V gene (reference sequence). The CDR3 has 13 residues. The CDR3 region has the DNA TGTGCCAGCGGAATACTAGCTTCAGAGACCCAGTACTTC. Residues: CASGILASETQYF.

The chain is built from TRBV5-1 and TRBJ2-1; D is possibly TRBD1 or TRBD2 (5 bases each). The CDR3 runs 16 residues. The ends were cut back, 0 bases at V and 6 bases at J, with 16 bases in the middle. The germline gives CDR1 SGHRS, CDR2 YFSETQ. The CDR3 sequence is CASSLALSAGGNEQFF. The CDR3 DNA reads TGCGCCAGCAGCTTGGCCTTATCGGCTGGGGGCAATGAGCAGTTCTTC.

This clonotype showed up just a few times. This chain connects TRBV7-2 to TRBJ2-3, with D unresolved. Germline V CDR1 and CDR2: SGHTA, FQGNSA. Trimming removed 1 base at V and 0 bases at J, with 14 bases between. The CDR3 loop spans 17 amino acids. This chain's CDR3 is CASSLGWRRRSTDTQYF. The CDR3 DNA is TGTGCCAGCAGCTTAGGGTGGCGCCGCCGGAGCACAGATACGCAGTATTTT.

The rearrangement links TRBV6-1 to TRBJ2-7; D is undetermined. This CDR3 comprises 11 residues. Germline V gives CDR1 MNHNS, CDR2 SASEGT. V was pared by 10 bases and J by 2 bases, with 9 bases between. In DNA form, the CDR3 reads TGTGCCACCCAACCAACCTACGAGCAGTACTTC. It encodes CATQPTYEQYF.

The V call is TRBV20-1, the J call TRBJ1-1; TRBD1 is a possible D gene (5 bases). The V gene's germline CDR1 is DFQATT and CDR2 SNEGSKA (reference sequence). The length of the CDR3 is 15 residues. Trimming left V 0 bases short and J 2 bases short, with 13 bases between. CDR3 bases: TGCAGTGCTAGAGATGTGGGGGGGTTCAACACTGAAGCTTTCTTT. Translation gives CSARDVGGFNTEAFF.

The chain carries TRBV6-2 or TRBV6-3 and TRBJ2-1; TRBD2 is a possible D gene (5 bases). Germline values: CDR1 MNHEY, CDR2 SVGEGT. There are 14 residues in the CDR3. The V end was cut by 10 bases, the J end by 0 bases, with 13 bases between. CDR3 nucleotide sequence: TGTGCCACCTCCTGGGGAGACTCCTACAATGAGCAGTTCTTC. This sequence encodes CATSWGDSYNEQFF.